Sequencing of this T cell receptor beta chain was carried out in a study of T cells in Graves' hyperthyroidism and ophthalmopathy. Study conclusions and caveats: A model of 13 V-J pairs discriminated ophthalmopathy from stable hyperthyroidism. Blood held most thyroid clonotypes expanded above 0.001 frequency.

V lost 6 bases and J lost 2; bases outside the gene matches: 8. CDR3 length: 16 residues. In germline, CDR1 is LGHDT, CDR2 YNNKEL (reference sequence). Amplified TCR beta CDR3 regions derived from RNA transcripts. The HTBI set primed first-round TCR CDR3 RT-PCR. TCRdb recomputed calls from the multiplex PCR reads with MiXCR, one row per CDR3 protein. The sample has 350,000 to 400,000 distinct CDR3 sequences; about 16% are singletons. Ten or more counts support this clonotype. Its antigen is as yet unknown. Calling Graves' hyperthyroidism stable meant ophthalmopathy did not progress within 18 months. The sample comprised blood. V is TRBV3-1 and J is TRBJ2-1; 9 nucleotides agree with TRBD2. This clonotype was obtained from a young woman with Graves' hyperthyroidism. For the CDR3, the DNA is TGTGCCAGCAGTCGTGTGGCGGGAGGGACCTACAATGAGCAGTTCTTC. This encodes CASSRVAGGTYNEQFF.